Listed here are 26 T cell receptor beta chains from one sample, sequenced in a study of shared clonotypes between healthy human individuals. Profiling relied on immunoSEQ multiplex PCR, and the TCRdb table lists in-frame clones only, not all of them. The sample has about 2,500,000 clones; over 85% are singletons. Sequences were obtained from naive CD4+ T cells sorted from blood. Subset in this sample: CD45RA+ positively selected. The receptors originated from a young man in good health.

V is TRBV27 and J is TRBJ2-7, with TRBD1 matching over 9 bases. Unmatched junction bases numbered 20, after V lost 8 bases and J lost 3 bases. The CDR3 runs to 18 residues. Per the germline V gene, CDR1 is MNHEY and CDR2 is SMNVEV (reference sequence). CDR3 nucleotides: TGTGCCAGCCGCTCTCAAGGCGGGACAGGGTCTAACCTCTACGAGCAGTACTTC. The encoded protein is CASRSQGGTGSNLYEQYF.

The chain's CDR3 is CASSGPGLATDTQYF. CDR3 nucleotides: TGTGCCAGCAGTGGTCCGGGACTCGCCACAGATACGCAGTATTTT. This chain connects TRBV6-1 to TRBJ2-3, with D tentatively TRBD2 (6 bases). The germline CDR1 and CDR2 sequences are MNHNS and SASEGT. V was cut by 4 bases and J by 2 bases, with 13 bases left in between. The CDR3 contains 15 residues.

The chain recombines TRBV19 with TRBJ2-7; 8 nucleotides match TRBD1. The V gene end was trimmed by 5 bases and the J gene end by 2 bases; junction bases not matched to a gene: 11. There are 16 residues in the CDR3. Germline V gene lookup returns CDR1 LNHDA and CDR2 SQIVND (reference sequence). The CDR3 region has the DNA TGTGCCAGTAGTGCAAGGACAGGGTTAGGTACCTACGAGCAGTACTTC. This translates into CASSARTGLGTYEQYF. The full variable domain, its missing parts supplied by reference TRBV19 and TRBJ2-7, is DGGITQSPKYLFRKEGQNVTLSCEQNLNHDAMYWYRQDPGQGLRLIYYSQIVNDFQKGDIAEGYSVSREKKESFPLTVTSAQKNPTAFYLCASSARTGLGTYEQYFGPGTRLTVT.

The CDR3 DNA reads as TGTGCCAGCAGCGTAGTAGTGACCCCCACTGAAGCTTTCTTT. This gives the protein CASSVVVTPTEAFF. The V gene is TRBV9, the J gene TRBJ1-1, with unresolved D. V lost 0 bases and J lost 4, with 10 bases in between. The CDR3 length is 14 residues. Germline CDR1 reads SGDLS; CDR2 reads YYNGEE.

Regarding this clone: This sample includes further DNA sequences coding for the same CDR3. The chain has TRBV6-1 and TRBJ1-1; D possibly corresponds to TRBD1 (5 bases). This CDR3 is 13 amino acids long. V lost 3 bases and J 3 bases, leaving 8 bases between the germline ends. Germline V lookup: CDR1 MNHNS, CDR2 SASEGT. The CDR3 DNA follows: TGTGCCAGCAGTGACCGAGGGGACACTGAAGCTTTCTTT. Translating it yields CASSDRGDTEAFF.

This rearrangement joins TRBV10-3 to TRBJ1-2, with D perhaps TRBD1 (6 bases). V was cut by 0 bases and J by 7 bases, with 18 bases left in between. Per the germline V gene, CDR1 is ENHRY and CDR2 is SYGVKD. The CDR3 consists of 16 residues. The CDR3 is CAISESLGRGRVGYTF. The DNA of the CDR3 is TGTGCCATCAGTGAGTCCCTTGGCAGGGGTCGAGTTGGCTACACCTTC.

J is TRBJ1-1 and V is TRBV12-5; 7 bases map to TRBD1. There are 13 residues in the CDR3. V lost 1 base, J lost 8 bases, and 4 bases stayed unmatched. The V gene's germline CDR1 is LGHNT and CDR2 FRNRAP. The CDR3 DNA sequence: TGTGCTAGTGGTTTGGGGGGACAGCTGGAAGCTTTCTTT. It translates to CASGLGGQLEAFF.

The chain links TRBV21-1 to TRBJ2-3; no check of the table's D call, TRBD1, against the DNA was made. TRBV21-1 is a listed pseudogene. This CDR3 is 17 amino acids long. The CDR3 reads CASSPHKAGGYTDTQYF. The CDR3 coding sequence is TGTGCCAGCAGCCCCCACAAGGCAGGGGGTTATACAGATACGCAGTATTTT.

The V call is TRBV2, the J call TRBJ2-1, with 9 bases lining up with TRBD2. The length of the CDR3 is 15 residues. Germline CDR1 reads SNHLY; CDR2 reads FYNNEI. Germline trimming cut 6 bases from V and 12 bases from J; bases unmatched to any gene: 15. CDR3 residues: CASRKAGGPSWAQFF. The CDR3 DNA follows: TGTGCCAGCAGAAAAGCGGGGGGCCCAAGTTGGGCGCAGTTCTTC.

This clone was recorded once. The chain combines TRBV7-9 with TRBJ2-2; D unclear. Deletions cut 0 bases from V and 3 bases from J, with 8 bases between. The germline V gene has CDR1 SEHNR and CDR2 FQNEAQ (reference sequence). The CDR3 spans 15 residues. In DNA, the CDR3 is TGTGCCAGCAGCTTAGCCCTGATGGACACCGGGGAGCTGTTTTTT. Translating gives CASSLALMDTGELFF.

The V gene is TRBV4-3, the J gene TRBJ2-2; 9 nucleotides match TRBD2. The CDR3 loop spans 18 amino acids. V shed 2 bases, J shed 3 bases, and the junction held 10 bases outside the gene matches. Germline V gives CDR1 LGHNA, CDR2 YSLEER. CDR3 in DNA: TGCGCCAGCAGCCAAACCGTTAGCAGCGGGAGGTACACCGGGGAGCTGTTTTTT. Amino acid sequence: CASSQTVSSGRYTGELFF.

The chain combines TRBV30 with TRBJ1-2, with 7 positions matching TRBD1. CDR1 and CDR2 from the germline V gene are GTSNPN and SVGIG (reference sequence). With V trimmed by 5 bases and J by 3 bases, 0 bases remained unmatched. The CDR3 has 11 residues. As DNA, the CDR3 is TGTGCCTGGGGACAGGACTATGGCTACACCTTC. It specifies CAWGQDYGYTF. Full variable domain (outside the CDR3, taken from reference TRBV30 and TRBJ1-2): SQTIHQWPATLVQPVGSPLSLECTVEGTSNPNLYWYRQAAGRGLQLLFYSVGIGQISSEVPQNLSASRPQDRQFILSSKKLLLSDSGFYLCAWGQDYGYTFGSGTRLTVV.

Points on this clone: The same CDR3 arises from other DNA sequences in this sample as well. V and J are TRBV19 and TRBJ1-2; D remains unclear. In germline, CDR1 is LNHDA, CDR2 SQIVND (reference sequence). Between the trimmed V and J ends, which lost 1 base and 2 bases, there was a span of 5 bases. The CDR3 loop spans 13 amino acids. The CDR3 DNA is TGTGCCAGTAGTATAGGAACGAACTATGGCTACACCTTC. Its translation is CASSIGTNYGYTF.

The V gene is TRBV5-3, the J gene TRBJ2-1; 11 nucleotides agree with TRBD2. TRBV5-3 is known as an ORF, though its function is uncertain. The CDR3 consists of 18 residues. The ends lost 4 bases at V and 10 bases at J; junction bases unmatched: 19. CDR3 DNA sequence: TGTGCCAGAAGCACAGGGTGGTCCCCGGGACTAGCGGTTATGGAGCAGTTCTTC. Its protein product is CARSTGWSPGLAVMEQFF.

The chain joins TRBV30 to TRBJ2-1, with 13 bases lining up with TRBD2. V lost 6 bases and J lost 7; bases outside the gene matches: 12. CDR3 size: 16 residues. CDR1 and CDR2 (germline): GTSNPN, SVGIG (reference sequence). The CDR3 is CACRGLAGRGFNEQFF. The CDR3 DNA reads TGTGCCTGTAGGGGACTAGCGGGACGTGGATTTAATGAGCAGTTCTTC.

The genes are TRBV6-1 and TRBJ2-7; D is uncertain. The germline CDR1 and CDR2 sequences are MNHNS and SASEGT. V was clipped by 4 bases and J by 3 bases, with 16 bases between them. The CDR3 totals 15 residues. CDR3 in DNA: TGTGCCAGCAGTGTTGGTGAAGGACGGAGCTACGAGCAGTACTTC. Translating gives CASSVGEGRSYEQYF.

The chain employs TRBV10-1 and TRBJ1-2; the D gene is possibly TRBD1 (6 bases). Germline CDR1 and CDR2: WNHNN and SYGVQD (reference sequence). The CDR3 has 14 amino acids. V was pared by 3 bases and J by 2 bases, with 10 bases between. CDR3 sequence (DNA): TGCGCCAGCAGTGACGGGGACAACAACTATGGCTACACCTTC. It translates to CASSDGDNNYGYTF.

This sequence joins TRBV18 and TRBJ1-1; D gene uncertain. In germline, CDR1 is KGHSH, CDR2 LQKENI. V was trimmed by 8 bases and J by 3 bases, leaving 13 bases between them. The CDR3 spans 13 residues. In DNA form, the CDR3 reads TGTGCCAGCAGGAATTTATTGGACACTGAAGCTTTCTTT. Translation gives CASRNLLDTEAFF.

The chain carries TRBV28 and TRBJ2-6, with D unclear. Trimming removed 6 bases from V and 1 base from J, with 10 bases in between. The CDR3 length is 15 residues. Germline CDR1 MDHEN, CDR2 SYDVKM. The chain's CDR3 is CASSPWGSGANVLTF. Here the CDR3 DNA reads TGTGCCAGCAGCCCGTGGGGATCTGGGGCCAACGTCCTGACTTTC.

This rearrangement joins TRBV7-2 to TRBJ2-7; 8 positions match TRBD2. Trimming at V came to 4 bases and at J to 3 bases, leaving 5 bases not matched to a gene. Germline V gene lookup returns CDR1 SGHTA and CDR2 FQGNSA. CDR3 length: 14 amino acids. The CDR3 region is CASSSGLVNYEQYF. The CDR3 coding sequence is TGTGCCAGCAGCTCGGGACTAGTAAACTACGAGCAGTACTTC. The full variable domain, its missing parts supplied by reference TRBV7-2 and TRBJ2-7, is GAGVSQSPSNKVTEKGKDVELRCDPISGHTALYWYRQSLGQGLEFLIYFQGNSAPDKSGLPSDRFSAERTGGSVSTLTIQRTQQEDSAVYLCASSSGLVNYEQYFGPGTRLTVT.

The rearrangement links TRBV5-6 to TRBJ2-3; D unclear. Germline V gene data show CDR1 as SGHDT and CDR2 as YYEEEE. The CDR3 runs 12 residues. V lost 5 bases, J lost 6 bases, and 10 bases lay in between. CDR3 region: CASRTLLDTQYF. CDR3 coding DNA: TGTGCCAGCAGGACTCTTTTGGATACGCAGTATTTT.

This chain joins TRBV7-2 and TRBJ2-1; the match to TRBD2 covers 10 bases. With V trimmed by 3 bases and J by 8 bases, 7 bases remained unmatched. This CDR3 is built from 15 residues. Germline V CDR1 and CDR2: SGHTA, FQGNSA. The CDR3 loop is CASSFRLAGDDEQFF. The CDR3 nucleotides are TGTGCCAGCAGCTTCCGTCTAGCGGGAGATGATGAGCAGTTCTTC.

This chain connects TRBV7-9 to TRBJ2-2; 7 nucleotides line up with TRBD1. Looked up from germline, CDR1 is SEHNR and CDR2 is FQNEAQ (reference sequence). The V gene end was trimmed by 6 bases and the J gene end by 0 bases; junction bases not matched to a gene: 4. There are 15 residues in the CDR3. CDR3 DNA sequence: TGTGCCAGCAGGGTGGGGACAGCGAACACCGGGGAGCTGTTTTTT. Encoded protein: CASRVGTANTGELFF.

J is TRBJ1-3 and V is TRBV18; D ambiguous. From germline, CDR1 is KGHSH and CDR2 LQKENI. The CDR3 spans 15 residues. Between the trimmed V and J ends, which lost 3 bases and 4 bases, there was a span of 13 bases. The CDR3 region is CASSPSAPIGNTIYF. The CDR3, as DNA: TGTGCCAGCTCACCCTCGGCCCCAATCGGAAACACCATATATTTT.

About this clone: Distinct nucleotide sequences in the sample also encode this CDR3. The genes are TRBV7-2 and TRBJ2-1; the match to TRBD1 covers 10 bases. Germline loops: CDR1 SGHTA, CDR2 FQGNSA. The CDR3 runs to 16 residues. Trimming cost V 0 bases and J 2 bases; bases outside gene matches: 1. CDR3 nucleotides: TGTGCCAGCAGCTTAGCCGGGACAGGGGCCTACAATGAGCAGTTCTTC. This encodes CASSLAGTGAYNEQFF.

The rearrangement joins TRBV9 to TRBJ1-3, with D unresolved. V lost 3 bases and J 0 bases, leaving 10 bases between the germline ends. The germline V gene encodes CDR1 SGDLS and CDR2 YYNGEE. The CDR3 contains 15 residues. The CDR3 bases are TGTGCCAGCAGCGCAGAGACATACTCTGGAAACACCATATATTTT. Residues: CASSAETYSGNTIYF.